The rows below give T cell receptor beta chains drawn from one sample of a study of OX40 agonist ivuxolimab in advanced cancers. TCRdb's copy holds only in-frame clones and misses some; the assay was immunoSEQ multiplex PCR. The repertoire holds around 100,000 clones, more than 85% seen once, with about 0.51% in the top ten. This specimen was CD4+ or CD8+ T cells sorted from blood, taken in a trial of the OX40 agonist ivuxolimab. The receptor set was obtained from an adult with an advanced solid tumor such as melanoma, head and neck, liver or kidney cancer. Each CDR3 is given with its conserved first and last residue. D genes are given only for firm matches. Rows may omit the clone size; those that give it use once, few, many or a size class.

d_call	clone_size	v_call	j_call	cdr3_aa	cdr3_nt
-	-	TRBV6-1	TRBJ1-3	CASISPSRVAIYF	TGTGCCAGCATTAGTCCCTCCCGGGTGGCCATATATTTT
-	-	TRBV19	TRBJ1-2	CASSMRVAQGAVGYTF	TGTGCCAGTAGTATGAGAGTGGCACAGGGCGCGGTTGGCTACACCTTC
-	-	TRBV15	TRBJ2-5	CATSRVPDLKTQYF	TGTGCCACCAGCAGAGTCCCAGATTTAAAGACCCAGTACTTC
-	-	TRBV6-6	TRBJ2-7	CASSRTAYEQYF	TGTGCCAGCAGTCGGACAGCCTACGAGCAGTACTTC
-	-	TRBV28	TRBJ2-7	CASSLPYYEQYF	TGTGCCAGCAGTTTACCCTATTACGAGCAGTACTTC
-	-	TRBV2	TRBJ2-3	CASSGSSRADTQYF	TGTGCCAGCAGCGGGAGTTCGAGAGCAGATACGCAGTATTTT
-	-	TRBV11-2	TRBJ2-5	CASSDRDRETQYF	TGTGCCAGCAGCGATAGGGACCGGGAGACCCAGTACTTC
TRBD1	-	TRBV15	TRBJ1-2	CATSPRQGGGYTF	TGTGCCACCAGCCCTCGACAGGGCGGTGGCTACACCTTC
TRBD1	once	TRBV7-8	TRBJ1-1	CASSLETGIMNAEAFF	TGTGCCAGCAGCTTAGAGACAGGGATCATGAACGCTGAAGCTTTCTTT
TRBD1	-	TRBV2	TRBJ2-7	CASRLQGVSYEQYF	TGTGCCAGCAGGTTACAGGGGGTCTCCTACGAGCAGTACTTC
-	once	TRBV18	TRBJ2-7	CASSLPGQYYEQYF	TGTGCCAGCTCACTCCCGGGACAATACTACGAGCAGTACTTC
TRBD2	-	TRBV28	TRBJ2-1	CASSLLAGGPNEQFF	TGTGCCAGCAGTTTGTTGGCGGGAGGGCCTAATGAGCAGTTCTTC
-	few	TRBV27	TRBJ2-2	CASTPRTGELFF	TGTGCCAGCACCCCGAGGACCGGGGAGCTGTTTTTT
-	-	TRBV28	TRBJ2-7	CASSWEGVREQYF	TGTGCCAGCAGCTGGGAGGGGGTAAGGGAGCAGTACTTC
-	-	TRBV18	TRBJ2-2	CASSLDTGELFF	TGTGCCAGCTCACTTGACACCGGGGAGCTGTTTTTT
TRBD2	-	TRBV7-9	TRBJ2-1	CASSHGTSGDLVLFF	TGTGCCAGCAGCCACGGGACTAGCGGGGACCTGGTGCTGTTCTTC
-	once	TRBV6-1	TRBJ2-7	CASSDIGYEQYF	TGTGCCAGCAGTGATATCGGGTACGAGCAGTACTTC
-	-	TRBV6-4	TRBJ2-5	CASSDYPMETQYF	TGTGCCAGCAGTGACTATCCTATGGAGACCCAGTACTTC
-	-	TRBV19	TRBJ2-1	CASSLTGNNEQFF	TGTGCCAGTAGTCTGACAGGAAACAATGAGCAGTTCTTC
-	-	TRBV19	TRBJ1-1	CASSMRSHTVRKAEAFF	TGTGCCAGTAGTATGAGGTCTCATACAGTCAGGAAGGCTGAAGCTTTCTTT
TRBD1	-	TRBV28	TRBJ2-1	CASNRAGDRGQNEQFF	TGTGCCAGCAACCGTGCCGGTGACAGGGGGCAGAATGAGCAGTTCTTC
-	-	TRBV19	TRBJ1-5	CASSTLQGYQPQHF	TGTGCCAGTAGTACCCTCCAGGGGTATCAGCCCCAGCATTTT
-	-	TRBV6-1	TRBJ1-2	CASSEVNSYSSGYTF	TGTGCCAGCAGTGAAGTAAACTCTTACTCGAGCGGCTACACCTTC
-	-	TRBV7-9	TRBJ2-7	CASSLVAYEQYF	TGTGCCAGCAGCTTAGTGGCGTACGAGCAGTACTTC
TRBD2	-	TRBV4-2	TRBJ2-1	CASSQDSLSGKLKQFF	TGTGCCAGCAGCCAAGATTCCCTTAGCGGGAAACTTAAGCAGTTCTTC
TRBD2	-	TRBV11-2	TRBJ2-1	CASSLRTSGNEQFF	TGTGCCAGCAGCCTCCGGACTAGCGGGAATGAGCAGTTCTTC
TRBD1	-	TRBV5-4	TRBJ2-7	CASAPGQGAYEQYF	TGTGCCAGCGCTCCGGGACAGGGGGCTTACGAGCAGTACTTC
-	-	TRBV5-1	TRBJ2-7	CASSLVTGTPYEQYF	TGCGCCAGCAGCTTGGTAACGGGTACCCCCTACGAGCAGTACTTC
TRBD2	-	TRBV6-6	TRBJ2-5	CASGASGRKKTQYF	TGTGCCAGCGGTGCTAGCGGGAGGAAGAAGACCCAGTACTTC
-	-	TRBV14	TRBJ1-1	CASSQMDRDRDTEAFF	TGTGCCAGCAGCCAAATGGATCGGGATAGGGACACTGAAGCTTTCTTT
-	-	TRBV6-5	TRBJ1-4	CASSHGGGGEKLFF	TGTGCCAGCAGTCACGGGGGAGGCGGTGAAAAACTGTTTTTT
-	-	TRBV19	TRBJ1-5	CASSWQDSNQPQHF	TGTGCCAGTAGTTGGCAGGATAGCAATCAGCCCCAGCATTTT
TRBD1	-	TRBV4-1	TRBJ2-4	CASGDRAQNIQYF	TGCGCCAGCGGAGACAGGGCGCAAAACATTCAGTACTTC
-	-	TRBV28	TRBJ2-5	CASSGAGIGETQYF	TGTGCCAGTTCGGGGGCAGGGATAGGAGAGACCCAGTACTTC
-	-	TRBV11-2	TRBJ2-2	CASSLFTTGELFF	TGTGCCAGCAGCTTATTCACCACCGGGGAGCTGTTTTTT
TRBD2	-	TRBV5-1	TRBJ2-3	CASKREGTDTQYF	TGCGCCAGCAAGCGGGAGGGGACAGATACGCAGTATTTT
TRBD2	-	TRBV28	TRBJ2-7	CASSLGKSSGRAYEQYF	TGTGCCAGCAGTTTAGGGAAATCTAGCGGGAGGGCCTACGAGCAGTACTTC
TRBD1	-	TRBV11-1	TRBJ2-7	CASSFRTGAYEQYF	TGTGCCAGCAGCTTCAGGACAGGCGCCTACGAGCAGTACTTC
-	-	TRBV14	TRBJ2-7	CASSQVIKGGEQYF	TGTGCCAGCAGCCAAGTCATAAAGGGGGGCGAGCAGTACTTC
-	-	TRBV7-9	TRBJ2-2	CASSLNSRTGELFF	TGTGCCAGCAGCTTAAACAGCAGGACCGGGGAGCTGTTTTTT
TRBD2	-	TRBV14	TRBJ2-5	CASSRTGGYVETQYF	TGTGCCAGCAGTAGGACCGGGGGGTATGTGGAGACCCAGTACTTC
TRBD2	-	TRBV2	TRBJ2-1	CASRAERGAYNEQFF	TGTGCCAGCAGAGCGGAGCGGGGGGCCTACAATGAGCAGTTCTTC
-	-	TRBV4-1	TRBJ1-5	CASSRVQGINQPQHF	TGCGCCAGCAGCCGAGTTCAGGGGATTAATCAGCCCCAGCATTTT
TRBD1	-	TRBV7-9	TRBJ2-1	CASSLDRGNEQFF	TGTGCCAGCAGCTTAGACAGGGGCAATGAGCAGTTCTTC
-	once	TRBV5-1	TRBJ2-3	CASSSGTFTDTQYF	TGCGCCAGCAGTTCGGGGACGTTCACAGATACGCAGTATTTT
-	-	TRBV11-1	TRBJ2-1	CASSFQGSYNEQFF	TGTGCCAGCAGCTTCCAGGGCTCCTACAATGAGCAGTTCTTC
TRBD2	-	TRBV6-5	TRBJ2-7	CATLSGRNDEQYF	TGTGCCACCCTAAGCGGGAGGAACGACGAGCAGTACTTC
TRBD1	-	TRBV11-2	TRBJ1-1	CASNKKRTGAMNTEAFF	TGTGCCAGCAACAAAAAGCGGACAGGGGCGATGAACACTGAAGCTTTCTTT
-	-	TRBV6-1	TRBJ1-1	CASSLTGVNTEAFF	TGTGCCAGCAGTTTAACAGGTGTGAACACTGAAGCTTTCTTT
-	-	TRBV7-7	TRBJ2-3	CASSLSGARTDTQYF	TGTGCTAGCAGCTTATCGGGGGCACGCACAGATACGCAGTATTTT
-	-	TRBV7-3	TRBJ2-7	CASSSTSGPTYEQYF	TGTGCCAGCAGCAGTACTAGTGGCCCTACCTACGAGCAGTACTTC